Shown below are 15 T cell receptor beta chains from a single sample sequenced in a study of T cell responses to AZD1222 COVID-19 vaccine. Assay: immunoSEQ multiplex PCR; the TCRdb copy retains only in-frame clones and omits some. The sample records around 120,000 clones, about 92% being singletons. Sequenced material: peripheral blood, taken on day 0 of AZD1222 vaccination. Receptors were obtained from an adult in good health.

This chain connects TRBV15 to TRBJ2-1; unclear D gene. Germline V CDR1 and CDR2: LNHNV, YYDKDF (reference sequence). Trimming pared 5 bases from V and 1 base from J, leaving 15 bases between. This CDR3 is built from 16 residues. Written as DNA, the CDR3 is TGTGCCACCAGCGATCCCACCTGGCCTTCCTACAATGAGCAGTTCTTC. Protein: CATSDPTWPSYNEQFF.

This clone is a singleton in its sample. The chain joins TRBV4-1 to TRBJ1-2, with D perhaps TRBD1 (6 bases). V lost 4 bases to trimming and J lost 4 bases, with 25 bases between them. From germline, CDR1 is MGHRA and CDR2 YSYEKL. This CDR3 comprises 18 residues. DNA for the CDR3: TGCGCCAGCAGCCCCAATCTCTCACAGGGAAGAGGGCCCTATGGCTACACCTTC. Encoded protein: CASSPNLSQGRGPYGYTF.

The DNA for the CDR3 is TGTGCCAGCAGCACACTAGAGAACACTGAAGCTTTCTTT. Its protein product is CASSTLENTEAFF. The chain employs TRBV7-9 and TRBJ1-1, with D uncertain. The V gene lost 5 bases and the J gene lost 1 base, with 8 bases spanning the gap. Germline V CDR1 and CDR2: SEHNR, FQNEAQ (reference sequence). CDR3 size: 13 residues.

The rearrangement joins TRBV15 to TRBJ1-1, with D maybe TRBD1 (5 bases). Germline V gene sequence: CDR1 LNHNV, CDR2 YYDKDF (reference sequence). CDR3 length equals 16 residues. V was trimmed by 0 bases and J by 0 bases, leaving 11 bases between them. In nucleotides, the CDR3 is TGTGCCACCAGCAGAGATATGGGGGTTTTGAACACTGAAGCTTTCTTT. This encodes CATSRDMGVLNTEAFF.

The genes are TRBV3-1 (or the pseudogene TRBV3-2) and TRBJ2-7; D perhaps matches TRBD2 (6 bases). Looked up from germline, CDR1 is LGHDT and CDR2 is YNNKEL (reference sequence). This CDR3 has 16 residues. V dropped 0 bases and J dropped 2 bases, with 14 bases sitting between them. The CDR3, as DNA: TGTGCCAGCAGCCAAGACACAGCGGGTTTGGCCTACGAGCAGTACTTC. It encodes CASSQDTAGLAYEQYF.

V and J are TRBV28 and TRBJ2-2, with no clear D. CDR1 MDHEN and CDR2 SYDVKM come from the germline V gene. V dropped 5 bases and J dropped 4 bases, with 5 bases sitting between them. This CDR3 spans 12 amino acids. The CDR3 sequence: CASSVFTGELFF. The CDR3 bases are TGTGCCAGCAGTGTCTTCACCGGGGAGCTGTTTTTT.

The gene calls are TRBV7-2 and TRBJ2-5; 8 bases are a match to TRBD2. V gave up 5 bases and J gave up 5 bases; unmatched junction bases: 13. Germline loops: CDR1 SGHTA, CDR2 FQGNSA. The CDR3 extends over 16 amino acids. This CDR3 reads CASSPPGLGVRETQYF. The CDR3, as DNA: TGTGCCAGCAGCCCTCCGGGACTAGGGGTTAGGGAGACCCAGTACTTC.

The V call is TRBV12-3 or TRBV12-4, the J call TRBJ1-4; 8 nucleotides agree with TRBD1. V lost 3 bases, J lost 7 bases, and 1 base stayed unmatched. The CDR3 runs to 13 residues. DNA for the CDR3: TGTGCCAGCAGTTTTACAGGGGGTGAAAAACTGTTTTTT. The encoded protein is CASSFTGGEKLFF.

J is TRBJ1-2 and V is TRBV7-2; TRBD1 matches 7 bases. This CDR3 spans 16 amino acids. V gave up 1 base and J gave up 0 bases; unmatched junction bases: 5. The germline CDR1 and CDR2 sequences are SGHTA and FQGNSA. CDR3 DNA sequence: TGTGCCAGCAGCTTAGTTACCGGGACAGCTAACTATGGCTACACCTTC. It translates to CASSLVTGTANYGYTF.

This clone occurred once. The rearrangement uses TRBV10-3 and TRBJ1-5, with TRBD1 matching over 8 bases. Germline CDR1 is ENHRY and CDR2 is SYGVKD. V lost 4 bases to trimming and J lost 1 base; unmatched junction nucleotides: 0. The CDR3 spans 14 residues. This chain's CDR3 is CAISGTGSNQPQHF. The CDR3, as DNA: TGTGCCATCAGTGGGACAGGGAGCAATCAGCCCCAGCATTTT.

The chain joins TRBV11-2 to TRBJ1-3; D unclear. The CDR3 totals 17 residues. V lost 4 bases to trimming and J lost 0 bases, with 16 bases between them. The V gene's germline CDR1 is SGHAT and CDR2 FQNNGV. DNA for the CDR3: TGTGCCAGCAGCTCAGTCGGGCAGGCGATCTCTGGAAACACCATATATTTT. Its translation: CASSSVGQAISGNTIYF.

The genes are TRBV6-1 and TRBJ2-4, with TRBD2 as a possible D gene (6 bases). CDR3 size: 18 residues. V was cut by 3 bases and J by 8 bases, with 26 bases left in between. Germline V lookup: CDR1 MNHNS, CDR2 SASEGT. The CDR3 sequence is CASSEARGGSWIGDIQYF. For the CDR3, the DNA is TGTGCCAGCAGTGAGGCCCGGGGAGGCTCCTGGATAGGGGACATTCAGTACTTC.

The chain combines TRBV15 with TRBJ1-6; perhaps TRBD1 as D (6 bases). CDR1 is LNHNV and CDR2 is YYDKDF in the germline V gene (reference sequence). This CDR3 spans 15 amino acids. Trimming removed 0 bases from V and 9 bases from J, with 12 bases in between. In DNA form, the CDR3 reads TGTGCCACCAGCAGAGATTCACAGGGCGGTTCACCCCTCCACTTT. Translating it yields CATSRDSQGGSPLHF.

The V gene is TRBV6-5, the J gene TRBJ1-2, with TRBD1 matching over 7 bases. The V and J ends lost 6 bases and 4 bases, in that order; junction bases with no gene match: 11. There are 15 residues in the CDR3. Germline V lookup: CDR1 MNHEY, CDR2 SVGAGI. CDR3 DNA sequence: TGTGCCAGCAGGGACCCAGGACAGGCTGGCTATGGCTACACCTTC. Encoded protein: CASRDPGQAGYGYTF.

The CDR3 region is CASTGGTHTEAFF. The CDR3 DNA reads TGTGCCAGCACAGGGGGCACACACACTGAAGCTTTCTTT. The V call is TRBV12-3 or TRBV12-4, the J call TRBJ1-1; TRBD1 agrees at 8 bases. CDR3 length: 13 amino acids. V gave up 7 bases and J gave up 3 bases; unmatched junction bases: 4.